These 13 T cell receptor beta chains originate from one sample sequenced in a study of T-cell reconstitution after alpha-beta-depleted transplantation in children. Researchers prepared the TCRbeta library using unique molecular identifiers, the study reports. Each CDR3 protein is one row after TCRdb ran MiXCR on the PCR reads. The sample shows hundreds of thousands of distinct CDR3 sequences, approximately 14% of them seen only once. The sample in question was PBMCs, obtained before TCRalphabeta/CD19-depleted stem cell transplant. These receptors were collected from a girl under 10 years old with congenital amegakaryocytic thrombocytopenia, due to receive a stem cell transplant.

The V call is TRBV29-1, the J call TRBJ1-5, with 7 nucleotides matching TRBD1. The CDR3 covers 14 residues. V lost 4 bases to trimming and J lost 0 bases; unmatched junction nucleotides: 3. CDR1 and CDR2 from the germline V gene are SQVTM and ANQGSEA. The CDR3 DNA follows: TGCAGCGTTGGGCAGGGGGTTAGCAATCAGCCCCAGCATTTT. Protein sequence: CSVGQGVSNQPQHF.

This clonotype was observed many times. The chain couples TRBV20-1 to TRBJ2-3, with TRBD2 matching 8 bases. J gave up 5 bases and V 3 bases, and 13 bases lay outside the gene matches. Germline V gives CDR1 DFQATT, CDR2 SNEGSKA (reference sequence). The CDR3 is made up of 16 amino acids. This CDR3 reads CSASLLGLGALDTQYF. The DNA for the CDR3 is TGCAGTGCTAGTTTACTGGGACTAGGGGCACTAGATACGCAGTATTTT.

This clonotype was counted many times. A read error may account for a junction end that differs from germline. In DNA, the CDR3 is TGTGCCAGCAGCTTAGATGCAAACTATGGCTACACCTTC. It is translated as CASSLDANYGYTF. The chain carries TRBV5-1 and TRBJ1-2; D call uncertain. Looked up from germline, CDR1 is SGHRS and CDR2 is YFSETQ. The CDR3 loop spans 13 amino acids.

This clonotype has at least ten counts. V usage is TRBV20-1 and J usage is TRBJ2-7, with a tentative D call TRBD2 (5 bases). The length of the CDR3 is 16 residues. From germline, CDR1 is DFQATT and CDR2 SNEGSKA (reference sequence). Trimming shortened V by 3 bases and J by 2 bases, and 20 bases separated the two germline ends. The DNA of the CDR3 is TGCAGTGCTAGTTTTTCGGGGAGTGTCATTACCTACGAGCAGTACTTC. Its protein product is CSASFSGSVITYEQYF.

This clonotype was detected many times. The chain uses TRBV5-1 and TRBJ2-7; D possibly corresponds to TRBD2 (6 bases). CDR1 and CDR2 (germline): SGHRS, YFSETQ. V was cut by 2 bases and J by 3 bases, with 18 bases left in between. There are 16 residues in the CDR3. Here the CDR3 DNA reads TGCGCCAGCAGCTTCTATTCGGCGCGGGACCGCTACGAGCAGTACTTC. Its protein is CASSFYSARDRYEQYF.

This clonotype was detected ten times or more. The chain links TRBV10-1 to TRBJ2-3; D not resolved. The CDR3 runs to 15 residues. Trimming took 4 bases from V and 6 from J, leaving 17 bases between them. From germline, CDR1 is WNHNN and CDR2 SYGVQD (reference sequence). The CDR3 DNA reads as TGCGCCAGCAGTGCCCAGCTTATCGCCAGGGATACGCAGTATTTT. Protein: CASSAQLIARDTQYF.

This clonotype showed up many times. As DNA, the CDR3 is TGTGCCAGCAGCCAAGAGGGCAGGAACACTGAAGCTTTCTTT. It encodes CASSQEGRNTEAFF. The rearrangement links TRBV3-1 to TRBJ1-1; D unclear. Germline CDR1 is LGHDT and CDR2 is YNNKEL (reference sequence). This CDR3 is built from 14 residues. Trimming removed 0 bases at V and 1 base at J, with 6 bases between.

This clonotype has at least ten counts. This chain connects TRBV24-1 to TRBJ2-3; 7 bases map to TRBD2. CDR1 and CDR2 from the germline V gene are KGHDR and SFDVKD. Germline trimming cut 5 bases from V and 3 bases from J; bases unmatched to any gene: 13. This CDR3 is 17 amino acids long. CDR3 amino acids: CATSGPTQREVTDTQYF. CDR3 nucleotides: TGTGCCACCAGTGGGCCCACTCAGCGGGAAGTAACAGATACGCAGTATTTT.

The chain carries TRBV7-9 and TRBJ1-2; D possibly corresponds to TRBD1 (6 bases). Per germline, CDR1 SEHNR and CDR2 FQNEAQ (reference sequence). This CDR3 has 16 residues. V dropped 3 bases and J dropped 6 bases, with 20 bases sitting between them. Here the CDR3 reads CASSFLPRGKRDGYTF. The CDR3, as DNA: TGTGCCAGCAGCTTCCTCCCCAGGGGCAAGAGGGATGGCTACACCTTC.

This clonotype was detected ten times or more. V usage is TRBV20-1 and J usage is TRBJ2-7, with no clear D. The V and J ends lost 1 base and 4 bases respectively, with 17 bases between them. The CDR3 runs to 15 residues. The V gene's germline CDR1 is DFQATT and CDR2 SNEGSKA (reference sequence). The CDR3: CSARGSPGNQYEQYF. The CDR3, as DNA: TGCAGTGCTAGAGGCAGCCCAGGAAATCAGTACGAGCAGTACTTC.

At least ten counts were recorded for this clonotype. The V gene is TRBV5-1, the J gene TRBJ2-1; 7 bases are a match to TRBD2. Looked up from germline, CDR1 is SGHRS and CDR2 is YFSETQ. Trimming at V came to 3 bases and at J to 2 bases, leaving 8 bases not matched to a gene. This CDR3 has 16 residues. CDR3 in DNA: TGCGCCAGCAGCTCGTGGCGGGGAGGGCCCTACAATGAGCAGTTCTTC. Its translation: CASSSWRGGPYNEQFF.

This clonotype has at least ten counts. The rearrangement links TRBV5-1 to TRBJ2-4; D perhaps matches TRBD2 (6 bases). This CDR3 is 15 amino acids long. The germline CDR1 and CDR2 sequences are SGHRS and YFSETQ. V lost 1 base and J 3 bases, leaving 11 bases between the germline ends. DNA for the CDR3: TGCGCCAGCAGCTTGACGGGAGTGGGCAAAAACATTCAGTACTTC. Protein sequence: CASSLTGVGKNIQYF.

Ten or more counts support this clonotype. The J gene is TRBJ2-1, the V gene TRBV5-1; D is unresolved. V was shortened by 6 bases and J by 0 bases, with 10 bases between the two germline ends. The CDR3 sequence is 14 residues long. Germline-derived CDR1 and CDR2 are SGHRS and YFSETQ. CDR3 amino acids: CASTSASSYNEQFF. The CDR3, as DNA: TGCGCCAGCACGTCGGCAAGCTCCTACAATGAGCAGTTCTTC.